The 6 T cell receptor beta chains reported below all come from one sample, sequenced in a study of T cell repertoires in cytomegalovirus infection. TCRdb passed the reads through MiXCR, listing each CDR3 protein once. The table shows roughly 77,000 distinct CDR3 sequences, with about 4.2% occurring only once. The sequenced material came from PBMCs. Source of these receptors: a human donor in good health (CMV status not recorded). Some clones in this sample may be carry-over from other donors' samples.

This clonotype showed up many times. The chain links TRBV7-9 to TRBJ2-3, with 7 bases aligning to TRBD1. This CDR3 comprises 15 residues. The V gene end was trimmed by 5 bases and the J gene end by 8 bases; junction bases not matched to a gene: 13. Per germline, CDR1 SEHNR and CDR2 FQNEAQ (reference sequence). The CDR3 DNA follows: TGTGCCAGCAGCACCCGGGACAGACAAATTTTTACGCAGTATTTT. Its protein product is CASSTRDRQIFTQYF.

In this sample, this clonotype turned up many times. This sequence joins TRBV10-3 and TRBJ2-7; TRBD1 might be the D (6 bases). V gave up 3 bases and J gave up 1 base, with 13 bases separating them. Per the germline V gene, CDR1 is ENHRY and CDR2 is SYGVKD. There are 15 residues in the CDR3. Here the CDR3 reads CAISEAGAFSYEQYF. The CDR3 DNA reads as TGTGCCATCAGTGAAGCAGGGGCCTTTTCCTACGAGCAGTACTTC.

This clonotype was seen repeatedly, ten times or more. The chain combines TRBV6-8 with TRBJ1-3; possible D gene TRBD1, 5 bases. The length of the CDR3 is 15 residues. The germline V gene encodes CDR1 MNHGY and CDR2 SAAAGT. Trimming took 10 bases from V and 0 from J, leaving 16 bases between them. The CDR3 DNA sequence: TGTGCCACCTCACAGGTCCACAGCTCTGGAAACACCATATATTTT. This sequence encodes CATSQVHSSGNTIYF.

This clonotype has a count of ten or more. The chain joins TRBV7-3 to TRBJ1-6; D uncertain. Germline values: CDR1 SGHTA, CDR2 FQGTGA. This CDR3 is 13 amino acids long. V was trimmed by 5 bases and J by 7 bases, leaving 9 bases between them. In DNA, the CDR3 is TGTGCCAGCAGCCTATGGGCAAATTCACCCCTCCACTTT. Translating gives CASSLWANSPLHF.

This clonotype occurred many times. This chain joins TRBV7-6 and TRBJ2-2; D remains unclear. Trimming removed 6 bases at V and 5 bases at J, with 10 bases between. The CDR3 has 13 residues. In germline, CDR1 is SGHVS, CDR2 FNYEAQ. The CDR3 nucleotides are TGTGCCAGCAGATTTAGAGTAACCGGGGAGCTGTTTTTT. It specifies CASRFRVTGELFF. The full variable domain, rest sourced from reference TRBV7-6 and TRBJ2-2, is GAGVSQSPRYKVTKRGQDVALRCDPISGHVSLYWYRQALGQGPEFLTYFNYEAQQDKSGLPNDRFSAERPEGSISTLTIQRTEQRDSAMYRCASRFRVTGELFFGEGSRLTVL.

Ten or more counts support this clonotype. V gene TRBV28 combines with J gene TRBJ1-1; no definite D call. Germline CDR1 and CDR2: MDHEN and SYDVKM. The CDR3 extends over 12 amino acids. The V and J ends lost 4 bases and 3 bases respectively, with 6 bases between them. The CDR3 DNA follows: TGTGCCAGCAGTTACGGGGACACTGAAGCTTTCTTT. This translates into CASSYGDTEAFF.